Listed below are T cell receptor beta chains from one sample, sequenced in a study of blood T cell repertoires in COVID-19. Sequencing used immunoSEQ multiplex PCR; TCRdb keeps in-frame clones, though not all of them. The sample shows over 110,000 clones, 70% to 90% of them seen only once. Material for sequencing was peripheral blood. The receptors were sampled from a human donor in a cohort sampled during active COVID-19. The CDR3 runs from the conserved cysteine through the conserved F or W. D genes are given only for firm matches. Rows may omit the clone size; those that give it use once, few, many or a size class.

d_gene: TRBD2; j_gene: TRBJ2-3; v_gene: TRBV4-2; abundance: -; CDR3aa: CASSPASGGADTQYF; CDR3nt: TGTGCCAGCAGCCCGGCCAGCGGGGGGGCAGATACGCAGTATTTT
d_gene: TRBD2; j_gene: TRBJ2-3; v_gene: TRBV3-1/TRBV3-2; abundance: -; CDR3aa: CASSQVRLAGVTDTQYF; CDR3nt: TGTGCCAGCAGCCAAGTCAGACTAGCGGGGGTTACAGATACGCAGTATTTT
d_gene: TRBD2; j_gene: TRBJ2-7; v_gene: TRBV3-1/TRBV3-2; abundance: -; CDR3aa: CASRTTSGSSYEQYF; CDR3nt: TGTGCCAGCAGAACGACTAGCGGGAGCTCCTACGAGCAGTACTTC
d_gene: -; j_gene: TRBJ2-7; v_gene: TRBV27; abundance: -; CDR3aa: CASSPQMDSLKQYF; CDR3nt: TGTGCCAGCAGTCCCCAGATGGACAGCCTCAAGCAGTACTTC
d_gene: TRBD2; j_gene: TRBJ2-3; v_gene: TRBV7-9; abundance: few; CDR3aa: CASSPPVGSGGTDTQYF; CDR3nt: TGTGCCAGCAGCCCTCCGGTGGGGAGCGGGGGCACAGATACGCAGTATTTT
d_gene: -; j_gene: TRBJ1-2; v_gene: TRBV4-1; abundance: -; CDR3aa: CASSPLSRDYGYTF; CDR3nt: TGCGCCAGCAGCCCCTTATCCCGGGACTATGGCTACACCTTC
d_gene: TRBD1; j_gene: TRBJ2-1; v_gene: TRBV18; abundance: -; CDR3aa: CASSGTGSEEFF; CDR3nt: TGTGCCAGCTCCGGGACAGGGTCAGAGGAGTTCTTC
d_gene: -; j_gene: TRBJ2-7; v_gene: TRBV10-2; abundance: -; CDR3aa: CASSSGASYEQYF; CDR3nt: TGCGCCAGCAGTTCAGGGGCTTCCTACGAGCAGTACTTC
d_gene: TRBD2; j_gene: TRBJ2-1; v_gene: TRBV7-2; abundance: -; CDR3aa: CASSLAWSGGYSEQFF; CDR3nt: TGTGCCAGCAGCTTAGCGTGGAGCGGGGGGTACAGTGAGCAGTTCTTC
d_gene: -; j_gene: TRBJ2-5; v_gene: TRBV7-7; abundance: -; CDR3aa: CASSSGQQQTQYF; CDR3nt: TGTGCCAGCAGCTCGGGACAACAACAGACCCAGTACTTC
d_gene: TRBD1; j_gene: TRBJ1-2; v_gene: TRBV5-1; abundance: -; CDR3aa: CASRPGGADGYTF; CDR3nt: TGCGCCAGCCGACCAGGGGGCGCGGATGGCTACACCTTC
d_gene: TRBD2; j_gene: TRBJ2-7; v_gene: TRBV12-3/TRBV12-4; abundance: -; CDR3aa: CASKTSHREQYF; CDR3nt: TGTGCCAGTAAGACTAGCCATCGCGAGCAGTACTTC
d_gene: TRBD2; j_gene: TRBJ2-1; v_gene: TRBV27; abundance: many; CDR3aa: CASRRGGEYNEQFF; CDR3nt: TGTGCCAGCAGACGGGGGGGGGAGTACAATGAGCAGTTCTTC
d_gene: TRBD1; j_gene: TRBJ2-5; v_gene: TRBV25-1; abundance: -; CDR3aa: CASSEVTGQADRETQYF; CDR3nt: TGTGCCAGCAGTGAAGTTACTGGACAGGCGGATCGAGAGACCCAGTACTTC
d_gene: TRBD2; j_gene: TRBJ2-7; v_gene: TRBV7-2; abundance: -; CDR3aa: CASSGGSGGRYEQYF; CDR3nt: TGTGCCAGCAGCGGAGGTAGCGGGGGTAGGTACGAGCAGTACTTC
d_gene: TRBD1; j_gene: TRBJ2-7; v_gene: TRBV12-5; abundance: -; CDR3aa: CASGLGTGGRNEQYF; CDR3nt: TGTGCTAGTGGTTTGGGCACAGGGGGGAGGAACGAGCAGTACTTC
d_gene: TRBD1; j_gene: TRBJ1-2; v_gene: TRBV15; abundance: -; CDR3aa: CATSRGRDRVYGGYTF; CDR3nt: TGTGCCACCAGCAGAGGACGGGACAGGGTTTATGGTGGCTACACCTTC
d_gene: -; j_gene: TRBJ2-7; v_gene: TRBV11-1; abundance: -; CDR3aa: CASSREMGGSSEQYF; CDR3nt: TGTGCCAGCAGCAGGGAGATGGGCGGCAGTAGCGAGCAGTACTTC
d_gene: TRBD1; j_gene: TRBJ1-6; v_gene: TRBV5-6; abundance: -; CDR3aa: CASSLTGTGGSPLHF; CDR3nt: TGTGCCAGCAGCTTGACCGGGACAGGGGGTTCACCCCTCCACTTT
d_gene: -; j_gene: TRBJ2-7; v_gene: TRBV19; abundance: -; CDR3aa: CASKEQGSYEQYF; CDR3nt: TGTGCCAGTAAGGAACAGGGTTCCTACGAGCAGTACTTC
d_gene: TRBD1; j_gene: TRBJ1-5; v_gene: TRBV18; abundance: -; CDR3aa: CASSIVGTVSNQPQHF; CDR3nt: TGTGCCAGCTCTATCGTTGGGACAGTTAGCAATCAGCCCCAGCATTTT
d_gene: -; j_gene: TRBJ2-7; v_gene: TRBV4-1; abundance: -; CDR3aa: CASSIRDTSYEQYF; CDR3nt: TGCGCCAGCAGCATCCGGGACACCTCCTACGAGCAGTACTTC
d_gene: TRBD1; j_gene: TRBJ1-1; v_gene: TRBV30; abundance: -; CDR3aa: CAWTTGMNTEAFF; CDR3nt: TGTGCCTGGACGACAGGGATGAACACTGAAGCTTTCTTT
d_gene: -; j_gene: TRBJ1-5; v_gene: TRBV30; abundance: -; CDR3aa: CAWSLRQGNQPQHF; CDR3nt: TGTGCCTGGAGTTTAAGACAGGGCAATCAGCCCCAGCATTTT
d_gene: TRBD1; j_gene: TRBJ2-7; v_gene: TRBV5-1; abundance: -; CDR3aa: CASSWGTGEGEQYF; CDR3nt: TGCGCCAGCAGCTGGGGGACAGGGGAGGGCGAGCAGTACTTC
d_gene: -; j_gene: TRBJ2-1; v_gene: TRBV3-1/TRBV3-2; abundance: -; CDR3aa: CASSPRGTPYNEQFF; CDR3nt: TGTGCCAGCAGCCCAAGGGGGACCCCCTACAATGAGCAGTTCTTC
d_gene: -; j_gene: TRBJ2-2; v_gene: TRBV6-1; abundance: -; CDR3aa: CASSQTVTGELFF; CDR3nt: TGTGCCAGCAGTCAGACAGTCACCGGGGAGCTGTTTTTT
d_gene: -; j_gene: TRBJ1-1; v_gene: TRBV5-4; abundance: once; CDR3aa: CASSLAGMNTEAFF; CDR3nt: TGTGCCAGCAGCTTGGCCGGGATGAACACTGAAGCTTTCTTT
d_gene: -; j_gene: TRBJ1-5; v_gene: TRBV30; abundance: -; CDR3aa: CAWSVSGGQPQHF; CDR3nt: TGTGCCTGGAGTGTATCGGGTGGGCAGCCCCAGCATTTT
d_gene: TRBD1; j_gene: TRBJ1-2; v_gene: TRBV7-2; abundance: -; CDR3aa: CASSLQGQGRAGYGYTF; CDR3nt: TGTGCCAGCAGCTTACAAGGACAGGGGAGGGCGGGCTATGGCTACACCTTC
d_gene: -; j_gene: TRBJ2-3; v_gene: TRBV5-1; abundance: -; CDR3aa: CASSLVQWAATDTQYF; CDR3nt: TGCGCCAGCAGCTTGGTTCAGTGGGCAGCTACAGATACGCAGTATTTT
d_gene: -; j_gene: TRBJ1-2; v_gene: TRBV11-1; abundance: -; CDR3aa: CASSLTSGSGYTF; CDR3nt: TGTGCCAGCAGCTTAACTAGTGGTTCTGGCTACACCTTC
d_gene: -; j_gene: TRBJ2-2; v_gene: TRBV2; abundance: -; CDR3aa: CASSEELIANTGELFF; CDR3nt: TGTGCCAGCAGTGAGGAGTTGATCGCGAACACCGGGGAGCTGTTTTTT
d_gene: TRBD1; j_gene: TRBJ2-5; v_gene: TRBV3-1/TRBV3-2; abundance: -; CDR3aa: CASSHWDRPQETQYF; CDR3nt: TGTGCCAGCAGCCATTGGGACAGGCCCCAAGAGACCCAGTACTTC
d_gene: -; j_gene: TRBJ1-2; v_gene: TRBV7-9; abundance: -; CDR3aa: CASSQTLTPYGYTF; CDR3nt: TGTGCCAGCAGCCAAACGCTGACACCTTATGGCTACACCTTC
d_gene: TRBD1; j_gene: TRBJ1-1; v_gene: TRBV6-5; abundance: once; CDR3aa: CASSAQGVGNTEAFF; CDR3nt: TGTGCCAGCAGCGCACAGGGGGTGGGAAACACTGAAGCTTTCTTT
d_gene: TRBD2; j_gene: TRBJ2-3; v_gene: TRBV5-1; abundance: -; CDR3aa: CASSLPLPGGLSDTQYF; CDR3nt: TGCGCCAGCAGCCTCCCCCTACCGGGGGGGCTCTCAGATACGCAGTATTTT
d_gene: -; j_gene: TRBJ1-5; v_gene: TRBV7-2; abundance: -; CDR3aa: CASSLSRGPQHF; CDR3nt: TGTGCCAGCAGCTTATCAAGGGGACCCCAGCATTTT
d_gene: -; j_gene: TRBJ2-3; v_gene: TRBV15; abundance: few; CDR3aa: CATSRRVADTQYF; CDR3nt: TGTGCCACCAGCAGGAGGGTCGCAGATACGCAGTATTTT
d_gene: TRBD2; j_gene: TRBJ2-3; v_gene: TRBV5-1; abundance: -; CDR3aa: CASSSGAGGRLDTQYF; CDR3nt: TGCGCCAGCAGCTCGGGAGCGGGGGGGCGTCTAGATACGCAGTATTTT
d_gene: -; j_gene: TRBJ2-3; v_gene: TRBV11-3; abundance: -; CDR3aa: CASSPMSTDTQYF; CDR3nt: TGTGCCAGCAGCCCAATGTCCACAGATACGCAGTATTTT
d_gene: -; j_gene: TRBJ1-2; v_gene: TRBV5-4; abundance: -; CDR3aa: CASSLDRSNYGYTF; CDR3nt: TGTGCCAGCAGCTTGGACAGGTCTAACTATGGCTACACCTTC
d_gene: TRBD1; j_gene: TRBJ2-5; v_gene: TRBV11-3; abundance: -; CDR3aa: CASSPGGSQETQYF; CDR3nt: TGTGCCAGCAGCCCAGGGGGATCCCAAGAGACCCAGTACTTC